The rows below give T cell receptor beta chains drawn from one sample of a study of blood T cell repertoires in COVID-19. Data came from immunoSEQ multiplex PCR; TCRdb stores just in-frame clones and leaves some out. This sample has about 270,000 clones, with 85% to 90% found just once. The sample consisted of PBMCs or T cells enriched from blood (not recorded which). All receptors come from a woman aged 25-40 years with acute COVID-19. Each CDR3 is given with its conserved first and last residue. The order of the fields is clone size, D gene, V gene, J gene, CDR3 protein, CDR3 DNA. D genes are given only for firm matches. Size tells how often a clone was seen (once, few, many) or the class of an expanded clone, and some rows leave it out.

size: .
D: .
V: TRBV30
J: TRBJ2-2
CDR3: CAWNFGGNTGELFF
DNA: TGTGCCTGGAATTTCGGGGGGAACACCGGGGAGCTGTTTTTT

size: .
D: .
V: TRBV5-5
J: TRBJ1-4
CDR3: CASSLEAGLTNEKLFF
DNA: TGTGCCAGCAGCTTGGAAGCAGGGCTTACTAATGAAAAACTGTTTTTT

size: .
D: .
V: TRBV6-5
J: TRBJ2-2
CDR3: CASRMTPADGELFF
DNA: TGTGCCAGCAGGATGACTCCGGCGGACGGGGAGCTGTTTTTT

size: .
D: TRBD1
V: TRBV4-2
J: TRBJ2-4
CDR3: CASSPRGPIAIQYF
DNA: TGTGCCAGCAGCCCCAGGGGGCCGATAGCCATTCAGTACTTC

size: .
D: .
V: TRBV7-2
J: TRBJ2-7
CDR3: CASSSPDSPYYEQYF
DNA: TGTGCCAGCAGCTCCCCAGATAGCCCGTACTACGAGCAGTACTTC

size: .
D: TRBD1
V: TRBV19
J: TRBJ1-2
CDR3: CASTTEAGGHYGYTF
DNA: TGTGCCAGTACCACGGAGGCAGGGGGCCACTATGGCTACACCTTC

size: .
D: .
V: TRBV28
J: TRBJ2-4
CDR3: CASSPGSLPNIQYF
DNA: TGTGCCAGCAGCCCCGGGAGTTTGCCAAACATTCAGTACTTC

size: .
D: .
V: TRBV14
J: TRBJ2-7
CDR3: CASSLQGAHEQYF
DNA: TGTGCCAGCAGCCTACAGGGTGCTCACGAGCAGTACTTC

size: .
D: .
V: TRBV3-1/TRBV3-2
J: TRBJ1-4
CDR3: CASSQLQGINEKLFF
DNA: TGTGCCAGCAGCCAGTTACAGGGTATTAATGAAAAACTGTTTTTT

size: .
D: .
V: TRBV15
J: TRBJ2-7
CDR3: CATSVQGGSSYEQYF
DNA: TGTGCCACCAGCGTCCAGGGGGGAAGCTCCTACGAGCAGTACTTC

size: once
D: TRBD1
V: TRBV19
J: TRBJ2-7
CDR3: CASSITGGKEQYF
DNA: TGTGCCAGTAGTATCACAGGGGGAAAAGAGCAGTACTTC

size: few
D: .
V: TRBV5-1
J: TRBJ1-4
CDR3: CASSLGRQGLSNEKLFF
DNA: TGCGCCAGCAGCTTGGGTCGGCAGGGGTTGTCTAATGAAAAACTGTTTTTT

size: .
D: .
V: TRBV30
J: TRBJ2-5
CDR3: CAWSVLSGETQYF
DNA: TGTGCCTGGAGCGTTCTCTCGGGAGAGACCCAGTACTTC

size: once
D: .
V: TRBV19
J: TRBJ2-1
CDR3: CASSIDRDSSYNEQFF
DNA: TGTGCCAGTAGTATAGACCGGGACTCCTCCTACAATGAGCAGTTCTTC

size: .
D: .
V: TRBV3-1/TRBV3-2
J: TRBJ2-1
CDR3: CASSQDLINNEQFF
DNA: TGTGCCAGCAGCCAAGACTTAATTAACAATGAGCAGTTCTTC

size: .
D: .
V: TRBV11-3
J: TRBJ2-1
CDR3: CASSRGAYNEQFF
DNA: TGTGCCAGCAGCCGGGGGGCTTACAATGAGCAGTTCTTC

size: .
D: TRBD2
V: TRBV10-1
J: TRBJ2-3
CDR3: CASSPSGSRTDTQYF
DNA: TGCGCCAGCAGCCCTAGCGGGAGTAGAACAGATACGCAGTATTTT

size: .
D: .
V: TRBV10-3
J: TRBJ2-7
CDR3: CAIAQPSVYEQYF
DNA: TGTGCCATCGCTCAGCCTAGCGTTTACGAGCAGTACTTC

size: .
D: .
V: TRBV28
J: TRBJ1-6
CDR3: CASSPPQPGPNSPLHF
DNA: TGTGCCAGCAGCCCACCGCAGCCAGGGCCCAATTCACCCCTCCACTTT

size: .
D: .
V: TRBV5-5
J: TRBJ1-1
CDR3: CASSLGQMNTEAFF
DNA: TGTGCCAGCAGCTTGGGACAGATGAACACTGAAGCTTTCTTT

size: .
D: TRBD1
V: TRBV11-2
J: TRBJ1-2
CDR3: CASSQRGQDLNGYTF
DNA: TGTGCCAGCAGCCAACGGGGACAGGACCTGAATGGCTACACCTTC

size: .
D: TRBD1
V: TRBV27
J: TRBJ2-7
CDR3: CASSLRWGQGYEQYF
DNA: TGTGCCAGCAGTTTGCGCTGGGGACAGGGCTACGAGCAGTACTTC

size: .
D: .
V: TRBV19
J: TRBJ2-2
CDR3: CASSIPGGLTGELFF
DNA: TGTGCCAGTAGTATCCCCGGAGGACTTACCGGGGAGCTGTTTTTT

size: once
D: TRBD1
V: TRBV27
J: TRBJ1-2
CDR3: CASGQGRGYTF
DNA: TGTGCCAGCGGACAGGGGAGGGGCTACACCTTC

size: .
D: .
V: TRBV28
J: TRBJ1-4
CDR3: CASSLAGGSNEKLFF
DNA: TGTGCCAGCAGTTTAGCGGGAGGATCTAATGAAAAACTGTTTTTT

size: .
D: TRBD1
V: TRBV10-2
J: TRBJ2-1
CDR3: CASSESTFLFGQGRNEQFF
DNA: TGCGCCAGCAGTGAGTCGACTTTCCTTTTTGGACAGGGGCGGAATGAGCAGTTCTTC

size: .
D: TRBD1
V: TRBV2
J: TRBJ1-1
CDR3: CASEKGQAMNTEAFF
DNA: TGTGCCAGCGAAAAAGGACAGGCCATGAACACTGAAGCTTTCTTT

size: .
D: TRBD2
V: TRBV13
J: TRBJ2-1
CDR3: CASSSLAGEQFF
DNA: TGTGCCAGCAGCTCCCTAGCGGGAGAGCAGTTCTTC

size: .
D: .
V: TRBV27
J: TRBJ1-5
CDR3: CASSPGGWDQPQHF
DNA: TGTGCCAGCTCCCCGGGGGGCTGGGATCAGCCCCAGCATTTT

size: .
D: TRBD2
V: TRBV5-4
J: TRBJ2-1
CDR3: CASSLSGRRYNEQFF
DNA: TGTGCCAGCAGCTTAAGCGGGAGAAGGTACAATGAGCAGTTCTTC

size: .
D: TRBD2
V: TRBV7-6
J: TRBJ2-2
CDR3: CASTTSGTSRELFF
DNA: TGTGCCAGCACCACTAGCGGTACCTCGCGGGAGCTGTTTTTT

size: .
D: TRBD2
V: TRBV2
J: TRBJ2-1
CDR3: CASKRTSGRPPYNEQFF
DNA: TGTGCCAGCAAAAGGACTAGCGGAAGACCCCCCTACAATGAGCAGTTCTTC

size: once
D: TRBD2
V: TRBV27
J: TRBJ2-7
CDR3: CASSLWPGRGYEQYF
DNA: TGTGCCAGCAGTTTATGGCCAGGGCGGGGGTACGAGCAGTACTTC

size: .
D: TRBD1
V: TRBV11-2
J: TRBJ2-4
CDR3: CASSSRQGERFSGKNIQYF
DNA: TGTGCCAGCAGCTCGCGACAGGGGGAAAGGTTTAGTGGGAAAAACATTCAGTACTTC

size: .
D: .
V: TRBV19
J: TRBJ2-7
CDR3: CASSMTFTPYEQYF
DNA: TGTGCCAGTAGTATGACATTTACCCCCTACGAGCAGTACTTC

size: .
D: .
V: TRBV30
J: TRBJ2-2
CDR3: CAFAPLNTGELFF
DNA: TGTGCCTTTGCGCCCTTGAACACCGGGGAGCTGTTTTTT

size: .
D: TRBD2
V: TRBV5-5
J: TRBJ2-1
CDR3: CASRPLGGAGFDNEQFF
DNA: TGTGCCAGCAGACCCCTCGGGGGAGCGGGATTCGACAATGAGCAGTTCTTC

size: .
D: TRBD1
V: TRBV4-3
J: TRBJ2-1
CDR3: CASSQVQGAYEQFF
DNA: TGCGCCAGCAGCCAAGTTCAGGGGGCGTATGAGCAGTTCTTC

size: .
D: TRBD2
V: TRBV10-3
J: TRBJ2-7
CDR3: CAISAGSGRAYEQYF
DNA: TGTGCCATCAGTGCCGGGAGCGGGAGGGCCTACGAGCAGTACTTC

size: few
D: TRBD2
V: TRBV5-1
J: TRBJ2-7
CDR3: CASRWGSGASGEQYF
DNA: TGCGCCAGCAGGTGGGGGAGCGGGGCCTCGGGCGAGCAGTACTTC

size: many
D: TRBD1
V: TRBV3-1/TRBV3-2
J: TRBJ2-2
CDR3: CASSLGQEMNTGELFF
DNA: TGTGCCAGCAGCCTCGGACAGGAGATGAACACCGGGGAGCTGTTTTTT

size: .
D: .
V: TRBV28
J: TRBJ2-1
CDR3: CAAPLGTPYNEQFF
DNA: TGTGCCGCCCCCCTGGGGACACCTTACAATGAGCAGTTCTTC

size: .
D: .
V: TRBV11-2
J: TRBJ2-7
CDR3: CASSLGGPSSYEQYF
DNA: TGTGCCAGCAGCTTAGGAGGGCCGAGCTCCTACGAGCAGTACTTC

size: .
D: .
V: TRBV7-8
J: TRBJ1-2
CDR3: CASSLSRSRGDYGYTF
DNA: TGTGCCAGCAGCTTATCCCGATCCCGGGGTGACTATGGCTACACCTTC

size: .
D: TRBD2
V: TRBV5-1
J: TRBJ2-6
CDR3: CASNSGGSGANVLTF
DNA: TGCGCCAGCAACTCGGGGGGCTCTGGGGCCAACGTCCTGACTTTC

size: .
D: TRBD2
V: TRBV24-1
J: TRBJ2-5
CDR3: CATSDFRPAGGQETQYF
DNA: TGTGCCACCAGTGATTTTCGTCCGGCGGGAGGGCAAGAGACCCAGTACTTC

size: .
D: TRBD2
V: TRBV11-2
J: TRBJ2-3
CDR3: CASSPGLAEITDTQYF
DNA: TGTGCCAGCAGCCCAGGACTAGCGGAGATCACAGATACGCAGTATTTT

size: .
D: .
V: TRBV14
J: TRBJ2-7
CDR3: CASSQDGEVDRVVSEQYF
DNA: TGTGCCAGCAGCCAAGACGGGGAGGTCGACAGGGTAGTATCCGAGCAGTACTTC

size: .
D: TRBD2
V: TRBV6-2/TRBV6-3
J: TRBJ2-7
CDR3: CASSLRGAGVPREQYF
DNA: TGTGCCAGCAGCCTCCGAGGGGCGGGAGTGCCCAGGGAGCAGTACTTC

size: .
D: TRBD2
V: TRBV27
J: TRBJ2-7
CDR3: CASSIKPGTNYEQYF
DNA: TGTGCCAGCAGTATAAAACCCGGGACTAACTACGAGCAGTACTTC

size: .
D: .
V: TRBV4-3
J: TRBJ2-7
CDR3: CASSQDGASYEQYF
DNA: TGCGCCAGCAGCCAAGATGGGGCATCCTACGAGCAGTACTTC

size: .
D: .
V: TRBV7-3
J: TRBJ2-3
CDR3: CASSAGDTQYF
DNA: TGTGCCAGCAGCGCCGGGGATACGCAGTATTTT

size: .
D: TRBD1
V: TRBV4-1
J: TRBJ1-1
CDR3: CASSLKTGLNTEAFF
DNA: TGCGCCAGCAGCTTAAAGACAGGGTTGAACACTGAAGCTTTCTTT

size: few
D: TRBD1
V: TRBV27
J: TRBJ1-5
CDR3: CASSLLGQTNQPQHF
DNA: TGTGCCAGCAGTTTATTGGGACAGACCAATCAGCCCCAGCATTTT

size: .
D: TRBD1
V: TRBV4-1
J: TRBJ1-4
CDR3: CASSYPSGGSEKLFF
DNA: TGCGCCAGCAGCTATCCCTCAGGGGGGTCTGAAAAACTGTTTTTT